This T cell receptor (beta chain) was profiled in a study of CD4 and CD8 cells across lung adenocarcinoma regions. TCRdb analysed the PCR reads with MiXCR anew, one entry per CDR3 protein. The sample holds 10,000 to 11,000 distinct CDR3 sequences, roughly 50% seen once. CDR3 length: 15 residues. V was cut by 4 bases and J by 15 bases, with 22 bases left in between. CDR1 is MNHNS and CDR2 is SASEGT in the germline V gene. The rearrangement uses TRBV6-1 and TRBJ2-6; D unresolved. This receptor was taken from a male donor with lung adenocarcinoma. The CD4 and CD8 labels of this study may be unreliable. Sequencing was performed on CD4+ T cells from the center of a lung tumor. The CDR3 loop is CASSGLCSAAEDLTF. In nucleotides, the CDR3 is TGTGCCAGCAGTGGGCTGTGCTCTGCGGCCGAGGACCTGACTTTC.